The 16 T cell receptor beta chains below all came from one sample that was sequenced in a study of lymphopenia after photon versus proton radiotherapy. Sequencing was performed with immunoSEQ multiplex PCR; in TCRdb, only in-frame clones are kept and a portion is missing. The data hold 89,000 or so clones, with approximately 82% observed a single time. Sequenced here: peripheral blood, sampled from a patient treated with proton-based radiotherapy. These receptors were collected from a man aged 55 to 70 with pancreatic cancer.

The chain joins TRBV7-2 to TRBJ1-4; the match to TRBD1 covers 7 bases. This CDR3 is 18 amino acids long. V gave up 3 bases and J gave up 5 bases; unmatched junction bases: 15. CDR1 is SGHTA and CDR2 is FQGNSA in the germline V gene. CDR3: CASSFDDRVGGENEKLFF. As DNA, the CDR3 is TGTGCCAGCAGCTTCGACGACAGGGTGGGGGGAGAAAATGAAAAACTGTTTTTT.

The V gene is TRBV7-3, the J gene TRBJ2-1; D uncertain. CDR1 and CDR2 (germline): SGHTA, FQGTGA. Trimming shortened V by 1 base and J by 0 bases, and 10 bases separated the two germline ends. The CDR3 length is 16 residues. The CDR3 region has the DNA TGTGCCAGCAGCTTAAATTGGGCGAGCTCCTACAATGAGCAGTTCTTC. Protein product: CASSLNWASSYNEQFF.

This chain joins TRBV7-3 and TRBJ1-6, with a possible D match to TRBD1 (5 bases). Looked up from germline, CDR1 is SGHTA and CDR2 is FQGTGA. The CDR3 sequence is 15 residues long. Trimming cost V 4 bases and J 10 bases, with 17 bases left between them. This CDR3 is CASSSGTLGRSPLHF. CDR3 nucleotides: TGTGCCAGCAGCTCCGGGACCCTGGGACGATCACCCCTCCACTTT.

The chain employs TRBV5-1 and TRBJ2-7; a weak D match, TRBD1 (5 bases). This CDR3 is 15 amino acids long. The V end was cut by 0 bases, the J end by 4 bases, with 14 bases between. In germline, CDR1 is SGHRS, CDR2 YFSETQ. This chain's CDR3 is CASSLGPGQAYEQYF. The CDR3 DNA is TGCGCCAGCAGCTTGGGGCCAGGGCAGGCTTACGAGCAGTACTTC.

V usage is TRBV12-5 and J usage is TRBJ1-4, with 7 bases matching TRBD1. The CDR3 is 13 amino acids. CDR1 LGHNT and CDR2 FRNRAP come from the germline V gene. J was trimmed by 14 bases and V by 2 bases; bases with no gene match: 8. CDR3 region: CASGLLPGGKLFF. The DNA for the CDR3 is TGTGCTAGTGGTTTGCTGCCAGGGGGAAAGCTGTTTTTT. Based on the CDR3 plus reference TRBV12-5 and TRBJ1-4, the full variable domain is DARVTQTPRHKVTEMGQEVTMRCQPILGHNTVFWYRQTMMQGLELLAYFRNRAPLDDSGMPKDRFSAEMPDATLATLKIQPSEPRDSAVYFCASGLLPGGKLFFGSGTQLSVL.

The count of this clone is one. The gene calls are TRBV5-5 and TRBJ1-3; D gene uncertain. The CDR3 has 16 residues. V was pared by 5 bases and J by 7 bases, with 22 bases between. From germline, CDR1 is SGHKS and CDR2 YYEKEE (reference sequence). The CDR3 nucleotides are TGTGCCAGCAGACGAGATGGAGGAGGGCTGGGGAACACCATATATTTT. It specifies CASRRDGGGLGNTIYF. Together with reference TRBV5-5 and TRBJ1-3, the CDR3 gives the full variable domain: DAGVTQSPTHLIKTRGQQVTLRCSPISGHKSVSWYQQVLGQGPQFIFQYYEKEERGRGNFPDRFSARQFPNYSSELNVNALLLGDSALYLCASRRDGGGLGNTIYFGEGSWLTVV.

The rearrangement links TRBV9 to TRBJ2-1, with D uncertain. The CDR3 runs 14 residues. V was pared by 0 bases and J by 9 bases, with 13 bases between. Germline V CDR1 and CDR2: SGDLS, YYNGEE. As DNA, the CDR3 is TGTGCCAGCAGCGTAGGGGCCTTATCTGGTGAGCAGTTCTTC. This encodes CASSVGALSGEQFF. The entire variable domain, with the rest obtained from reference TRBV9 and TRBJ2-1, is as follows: DSGVTQTPKHLITATGQRVTLRCSPRSGDLSVYWYQQSLDQGLQFLIQYYNGEERAKGNILERFSAQQFPDLHSELNLSSLELGDSALYFCASSVGALSGEQFFGPGTRLTVL.

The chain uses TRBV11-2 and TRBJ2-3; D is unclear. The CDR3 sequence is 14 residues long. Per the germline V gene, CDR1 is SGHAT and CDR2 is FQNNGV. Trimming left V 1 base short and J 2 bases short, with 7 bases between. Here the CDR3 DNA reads TGTGCCAGCAGCTTAGGCTTCGCCACAGATACGCAGTATTTT. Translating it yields CASSLGFATDTQYF. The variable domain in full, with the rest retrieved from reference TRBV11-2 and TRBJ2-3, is EAGVAQSPRYKIIEKRQSVAFWCNPISGHATLYWYQQILGQGPKLLIQFQNNGVVDDSQLPKDRFSAERLKGVDSTLKIQPAKLEDSAVYLCASSLGFATDTQYFGPGTRLTVL.

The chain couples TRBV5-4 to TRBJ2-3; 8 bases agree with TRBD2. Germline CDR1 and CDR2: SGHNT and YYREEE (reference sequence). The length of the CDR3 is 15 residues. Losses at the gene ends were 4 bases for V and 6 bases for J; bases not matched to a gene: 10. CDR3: CASSIHGRAGDTQYF. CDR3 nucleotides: TGTGCCAGCAGCATCCACGGGAGGGCCGGGGATACGCAGTATTTT. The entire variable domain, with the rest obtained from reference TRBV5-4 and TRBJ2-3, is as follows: ETGVTQSPTHLIKTRGQQVTLRCSSQSGHNTVSWYQQALGQGPQFIFQYYREEENGRGNFPPRFSGLQFPNYSSELNVNALELDDSALYLCASSIHGRAGDTQYFGPGTRLTVL.

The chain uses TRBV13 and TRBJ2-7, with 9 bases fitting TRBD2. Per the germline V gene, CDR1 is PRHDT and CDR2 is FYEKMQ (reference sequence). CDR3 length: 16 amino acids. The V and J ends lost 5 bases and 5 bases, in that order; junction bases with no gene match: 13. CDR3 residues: CASSGRKTSGKNEQYF. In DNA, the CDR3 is TGTGCCAGCAGCGGAAGGAAGACTAGCGGTAAAAACGAGCAGTACTTC. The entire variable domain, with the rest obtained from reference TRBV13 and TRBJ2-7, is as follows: AAGVIQSPRHLIKEKRETATLKCYPIPRHDTVYWYQQGPGQDPQFLISFYEKMQSDKGSIPDRFSAQQFSDYHSELNMSSLELGDSALYFCASSGRKTSGKNEQYFGPGTRLTVT.

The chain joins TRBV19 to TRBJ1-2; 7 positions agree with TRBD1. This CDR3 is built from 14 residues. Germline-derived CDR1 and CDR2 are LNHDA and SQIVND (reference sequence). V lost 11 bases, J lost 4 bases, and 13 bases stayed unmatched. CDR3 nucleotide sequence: TGTGCCTCGACCGGGGGACAGAGCTTCTATGGCTACACCTTC. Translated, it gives CASTGGQSFYGYTF. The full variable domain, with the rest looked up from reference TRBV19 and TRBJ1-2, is DGGITQSPKYLFRKEGQNVTLSCEQNLNHDAMYWYRQDPGQGLRLIYYSQIVNDFQKGDIAEGYSVSREKKESFPLTVTSAQKNPTAFYLCASTGGQSFYGYTFGSGTRLTVV.

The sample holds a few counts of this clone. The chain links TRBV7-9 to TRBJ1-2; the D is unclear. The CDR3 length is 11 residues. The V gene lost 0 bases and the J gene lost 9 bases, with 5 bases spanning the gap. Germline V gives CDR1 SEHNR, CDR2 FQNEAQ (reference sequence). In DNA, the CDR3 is TGTGCCAGCAGCTTAGCGGAGAGCTACACCTTC. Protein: CASSLAESYTF.

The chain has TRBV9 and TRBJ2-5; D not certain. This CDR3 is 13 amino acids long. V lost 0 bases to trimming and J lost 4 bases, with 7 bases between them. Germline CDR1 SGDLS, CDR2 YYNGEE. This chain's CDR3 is CASSVVHLETQYF. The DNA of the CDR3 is TGTGCCAGCAGCGTAGTTCACTTAGAGACCCAGTACTTC. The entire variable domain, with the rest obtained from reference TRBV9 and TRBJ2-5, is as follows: DSGVTQTPKHLITATGQRVTLRCSPRSGDLSVYWYQQSLDQGLQFLIQYYNGEERAKGNILERFSAQQFPDLHSELNLSSLELGDSALYFCASSVVHLETQYFGPGTRLLVL.

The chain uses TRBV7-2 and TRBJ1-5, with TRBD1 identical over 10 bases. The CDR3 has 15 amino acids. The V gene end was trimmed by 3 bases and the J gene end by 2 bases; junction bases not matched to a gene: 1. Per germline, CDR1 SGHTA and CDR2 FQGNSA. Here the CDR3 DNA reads TGTGCCAGCAGCTTGGACAGGGGGGGCAATCAGCCCCAGCATTTT. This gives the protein CASSLDRGGNQPQHF.

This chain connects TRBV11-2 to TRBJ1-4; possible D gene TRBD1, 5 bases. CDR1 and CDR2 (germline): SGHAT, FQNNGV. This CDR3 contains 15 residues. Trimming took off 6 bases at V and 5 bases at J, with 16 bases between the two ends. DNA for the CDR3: TGTGCCAGCAGACTCGGGGACGGCGGGAATGAAAAACTGTTTTTT. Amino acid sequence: CASRLGDGGNEKLFF.

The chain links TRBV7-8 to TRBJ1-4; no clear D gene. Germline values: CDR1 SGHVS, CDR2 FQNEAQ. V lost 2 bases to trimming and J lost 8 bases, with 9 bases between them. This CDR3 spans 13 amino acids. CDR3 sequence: CASSLRGFEKLFF. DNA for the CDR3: TGTGCCAGCAGCTTACGGGGTTTCGAAAAACTGTTTTTT.